This passage covers 9 T cell receptor beta chains from one sample sequenced in a study of blood T cell repertoires in COVID-19. Method: immunoSEQ multiplex PCR; TCRdb's copy keeps in-frame clones and lacks some. The sample holds about 150,000 clones, around nine tenths seen once. The sample consisted of peripheral blood. The receptors come from a human donor in a cohort sampled during active COVID-19.

Turning to this clone: Other DNA variants within this sample encode the same CDR3. CDR3 DNA sequence: TGTGCCTGGCGAAGACAGGGGATGAACACTGAAGCTTTCTTT. It encodes CAWRRQGMNTEAFF. V gene TRBV30 combines with J gene TRBJ1-1, with TRBD1 matching over 8 bases. Germline V CDR1 and CDR2: GTSNPN, SVGIG (reference sequence). The ends lost 5 bases at V and 0 bases at J; junction bases unmatched: 5. The CDR3 is made up of 14 amino acids.

The gene calls are TRBV19 and TRBJ1-3; weak D call: TRBD1 (5 bases). The germline V gene has CDR1 LNHDA and CDR2 SQIVND (reference sequence). The CDR3 is made up of 14 amino acids. Between the trimmed V and J ends, which lost 7 bases and 0 bases, there was a span of 10 bases. CDR3 DNA sequence: TGTGCCAGTACCTCAGGGCACTCTGGAAACACCATATATTTT. Encoded protein: CASTSGHSGNTIYF.

This clone was detected once. The V call is TRBV15, the J call TRBJ2-7, with D perhaps matching TRBD2 (5 bases). Germline assignment: CDR1 LNHNV and CDR2 YYDKDF (reference sequence). V lost 1 base to trimming and J lost 5 bases, with 15 bases between them. The CDR3 is 15 amino acids. The CDR3 DNA follows: TGTGCCACCAGCAGAGGTCCTAGCATGAACCACGAGCAGTACTTC. The encoded protein is CATSRGPSMNHEQYF.

The CDR3 nucleotides are TGTGCCACCAGTGACACCCTTGGACTAGCGTCCTACAATGAGCAGTTCTTC. It yields the protein CATSDTLGLASYNEQFF. The chain joins TRBV24-1 to TRBJ2-1, with TRBD2 matching over 9 bases. CDR3 size: 17 residues. V dropped 4 bases and J dropped 1; count of bases not matched to a gene: 7. Per germline, CDR1 KGHDR and CDR2 SFDVKD.

The J gene is TRBJ1-3, the V gene TRBV28; maybe TRBD1 (6 bases). This CDR3 contains 13 residues. CDR1 and CDR2 (germline): MDHEN, SYDVKM. Trimming took 5 bases from V and 5 from J, leaving 10 bases between them. The CDR3 coding sequence is TGTGCCAGCAGTCCGGGACAACGAAACACCATATATTTT. It translates to CASSPGQRNTIYF.

V usage is TRBV5-6 and J usage is TRBJ2-1; a weak D match, TRBD1 (5 bases). CDR1 and CDR2 (germline): SGHDT, YYEEEE. With 2 bases removed from V and 5 bases from J, the gap between germline ends came to 5 bases. This CDR3 has 12 amino acids. The CDR3 DNA follows: TGTGCCAGCAGCTTACAGGACAATGAGCAGTTCTTC. This gives the protein CASSLQDNEQFF.

On this clone itself: The sample contains more than one DNA sequence encoding this CDR3. This rearrangement joins TRBV4-1 to TRBJ2-1, with TRBD2 identical over 9 bases. The CDR3 contains 15 residues. CDR1 and CDR2 (germline): MGHRA, YSYEKL. The V gene end was trimmed by 1 base and the J gene end by 4 bases; junction bases not matched to a gene: 2. CDR3 sequence: CASSQVAGGYNEQFF. The CDR3 DNA sequence: TGCGCCAGCAGCCAAGTCGCGGGGGGGTACAATGAGCAGTTCTTC.

J is TRBJ2-1 and V is TRBV11-1, with 9 bases identical to TRBD2. Unmatched junction bases numbered 2, after V lost 3 bases and J lost 5 bases. This CDR3 comprises 14 residues. Germline V lookup: CDR1 SGHAT, CDR2 FQDESV (reference sequence). The CDR3 region has the DNA TGTGCCAGCAGCTTCTCTAGCGGGAACAATGAGCAGTTCTTC. This codes for CASSFSSGNNEQFF. Using reference TRBV11-1 and TRBJ2-1 for the parts outside the CDR3, the full variable domain is EAEVAQSPRYKITEKSQAVAFWCDPISGHATLYWYRQILGQGPELLVQFQDESVVDDSQLPKDRFSAERLKGVDSTLKIQPAELGDSAMYLCASSFSSGNNEQFFGPGTRLTVL.

The rearrangement joins TRBV6-5 to TRBJ1-1; no definite D call. The germline CDR1 and CDR2 sequences are MNHEY and SVGAGI. The V and J ends lost 7 bases and 4 bases respectively, with 10 bases between them. The CDR3 covers 12 residues. Written as DNA, the CDR3 is TGTGCCAGCATGGGCTGGGCCACTGAAGCTTTCTTT. Translation gives CASMGWATEAFF.